These T cell receptor beta chains were read from a single sample in a study of Ad26.COV2.S vaccination and SARS-CoV-2 variants. Clones were sequenced by immunoSEQ multiplex PCR, and TCRdb holds only the in-frame ones, with some missing. The sample consists of 300,000 to 350,000 clones, 70% to 90% of them appearing once. Source: peripheral blood, taken in a trial of Ad26.COV2.S vaccine versus placebo. The receptors here all came from a person aged 18 to 65 who received the Ad26.COV2.S COVID-19 vaccine or a placebo. CDR3s include the opening cysteine and the closing phenylalanine or tryptophan. Each record gives: V gene, D gene, clone size, J gene, CDR3 protein, CDR3 DNA. A D gene is named only where the DNA matches it firmly. Only part of the rows carry a size: once, few, many, or a class if the clone is expanded.

TRBV12-3/TRBV12-4	NA	NA	TRBJ2-1	CASSLYNEQFF	TGTGCCAGCAGTTTATACAATGAGCAGTTCTTC
TRBV5-6	TRBD1	NA	TRBJ2-7	CASSPPGGRGDEQYF	TGTGCCAGCAGCCCACCAGGGGGTCGAGGAGACGAGCAGTACTTC
TRBV5-1	TRBD1	NA	TRBJ2-7	CASRRQGADHEQYF	TGCGCCAGCAGAAGACAGGGGGCCGACCACGAGCAGTACTTC
TRBV5-1	TRBD1	once	TRBJ2-7	CASSFGDRDSDEQYF	TGCGCCAGCAGCTTCGGGGACAGGGATTCGGACGAGCAGTACTTC
TRBV5-4	NA	NA	TRBJ2-7	CASSLAGGSTYEQYF	TGTGCCAGCAGCTTGGCCGGGGGATCCACCTACGAGCAGTACTTC
TRBV23-1	TRBD1	NA	TRBJ1-5	CASSRGDRDNQPQHF	TGCGCCAGCAGTCGTGGGGACAGAGACAATCAGCCCCAGCATTTT
TRBV27	NA	once	TRBJ1-1	CASSLDEGYQAFF	TGTGCCAGCAGTTTGGACGAGGGGTACCAAGCTTTCTTT
TRBV6-2/TRBV6-3	TRBD1	once	TRBJ1-2	CASSPPGQILGYTF	TGTGCCAGCAGTCCGCCGGGACAGATCCTCGGCTACACCTTC
TRBV9	TRBD2	once	TRBJ2-3	CASSSYSGGALADTQYF	TGTGCCAGCAGCTCCTACTCCGGGGGGGCCCTCGCAGATACGCAGTATTTT
TRBV6-5	NA	NA	TRBJ2-4	CASRKQGENIQYF	TGTGCCAGCAGGAAACAGGGAGAAAACATTCAGTACTTC
TRBV5-5	NA	NA	TRBJ2-5	CASSFMRGLTTQYF	TGTGCCAGCAGCTTCATGAGGGGCTTGACGACCCAGTACTTC
TRBV4-1	NA	NA	TRBJ1-2	CASRHMAQGYGYTF	TGCGCCAGCAGACATATGGCGCAGGGCTATGGCTACACCTTC
TRBV27	NA	NA	TRBJ2-7	CASSSLGEYEQYF	TGTGCCAGCAGTTCACTGGGCGAATACGAGCAGTACTTC
TRBV5-1	TRBD1	NA	TRBJ2-5	CASSSQGAVGETQYF	TGCGCCAGCAGCTCACAGGGGGCGGTGGGAGAGACCCAGTACTTC
TRBV6-4	NA	NA	TRBJ2-7	CASSDSTQGEQYF	TGTGCCAGCAGTGACTCGACCCAGGGCGAGCAGTACTTC
TRBV6-4	NA	NA	TRBJ2-6	CASSEMGRSGANVLTF	TGTGCCAGCAGTGAGATGGGAAGGTCTGGGGCCAACGTCCTGACTTTC
TRBV7-9	NA	NA	TRBJ2-5	CASSQGQGIETQYF	TGTGCCAGCAGCCAAGGACAAGGAATAGAGACCCAGTACTTC
TRBV27	TRBD1	NA	TRBJ1-1	CASSWLGQGRNTEAFF	TGTGCCAGCAGTTGGTTAGGACAGGGGAGGAACACTGAAGCTTTCTTT
TRBV9	TRBD2	once	TRBJ2-3	CASSSGLAPGTQYF	TGTGCCAGCAGCTCGGGACTAGCTCCAGGTACGCAGTATTTT
TRBV2	NA	NA	TRBJ1-1	CASNPQLENEAFF	TGTGCCAGCAATCCACAGTTAGAGAATGAAGCTTTCTTT